This entry is about one T cell receptor (beta chain). Its antigen is not identified. The sample originates from a study of beta chain features in type 1 diabetes. Study information: Cell yields, gender and age were similar in healthy donors and patients. Across every sample, almost 110,000,000 sorted cells were examined in total.

Whole-study findings and limits: Moderate yet significant TCRB CDR3 shortening was seen in Type 1 diabetes patients in all four CD4+ subsets.

The junction had 11 bases not matched to a gene; V was cut back by 5 bases and J by 2 bases. Germline V gene data show CDR1 as SGHVS and CDR2 as FNYEAQ. The CDR3 spans 17 residues. TCRB transcripts that were expressed got sequenced, as all of the isolated RNA had been reverse transcribed. Some clones are missing from TCRdb's copy, which holds only in-frame ones; the method was immunoSEQ multiplex PCR. In the table there are around 400,000 clones, around 16% of which are singletons. This receptor was identified in a young woman in good health. Sequencing input: naive CD4+ T cells from blood. The chain uses TRBV7-6 and TRBJ2-3, with TRBD1 identical over 9 bases. The CDR3 sequence is CASSLGQGGTTTDTQYF. The CDR3 DNA follows: TGTGCCAGCAGCCTGGGACAGGGCGGGACGACCACAGATACGCAGTATTTT. The variable domain in full, completed from reference TRBV7-6 and TRBJ2-3, reads GAGVSQSPRYKVTKRGQDVALRCDPISGHVSLYWYRQALGQGPEFLTYFNYEAQQDKSGLPNDRFSAERPEGSISTLTIQRTEQRDSAMYRCASSLGQGGTTTDTQYFGPGTRLTVL.